This T cell receptor (beta chain) was profiled in a study of shared T cell receptors in the human thymus. Sequencing was performed with immunoSEQ multiplex PCR; in TCRdb, only in-frame clones are kept and a portion is missing. The data contain 630,000 or so clones, around 87% of them singletons. This clone was detected only once. The CDR3 is 14 residues long. CDR1 is SGHRS, CDR2 YFSETQ, per germline. Trimming at V came to 2 bases and at J to 8 bases, leaving 7 bases not matched to a gene. These same records also appear under a second study, on human thymus T cells. In that study: Donation was from healthy Finnish infants who were having corrective surgery that addressed congenital heart defects. Related research described thymic repertoires that were highly overlapping among unrelated individuals.

The gene calls are TRBV5-1 and TRBJ2-1, with TRBD2 identical over 7 bases. The receptor was isolated from a boy under three years old with a congenital heart defect. The sequencing input was thymocytes. The DNA of the CDR3 is TGCGCCAGCAGCTTAGGGACTAATTTCCATGAGCAGTTCTTC. This codes for CASSLGTNFHEQFF.